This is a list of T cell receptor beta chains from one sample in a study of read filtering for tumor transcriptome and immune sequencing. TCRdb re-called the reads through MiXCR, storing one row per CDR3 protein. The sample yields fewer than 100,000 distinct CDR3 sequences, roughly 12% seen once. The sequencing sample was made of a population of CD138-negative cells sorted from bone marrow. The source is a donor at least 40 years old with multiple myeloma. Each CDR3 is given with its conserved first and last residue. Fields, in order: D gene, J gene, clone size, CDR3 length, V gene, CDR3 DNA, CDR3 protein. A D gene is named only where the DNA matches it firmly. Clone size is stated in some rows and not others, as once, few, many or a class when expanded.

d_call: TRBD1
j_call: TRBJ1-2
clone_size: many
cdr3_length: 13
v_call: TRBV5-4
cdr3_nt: TGTGCCAGCAGCTTGGGACAGGGGGATGGCTACACCTTC
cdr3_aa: CASSLGQGDGYTF

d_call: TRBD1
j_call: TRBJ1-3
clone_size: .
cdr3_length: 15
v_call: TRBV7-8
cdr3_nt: TGTGCCAGCAGCCCCGACAGGGTCGGGGGAAACACCATATATTTT
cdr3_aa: CASSPDRVGGNTIYF

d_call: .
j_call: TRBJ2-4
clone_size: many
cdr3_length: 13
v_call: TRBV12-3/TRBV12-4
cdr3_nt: TGTGCCAGCAGTTTCTCGGGAGAAGACATTCAGTACTTC
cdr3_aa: CASSFSGEDIQYF

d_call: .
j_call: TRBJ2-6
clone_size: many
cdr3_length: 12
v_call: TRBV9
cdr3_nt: TGTGCCAGCAGCGTTGAACCCAACGTCCTGACTTTC
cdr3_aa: CASSVEPNVLTF

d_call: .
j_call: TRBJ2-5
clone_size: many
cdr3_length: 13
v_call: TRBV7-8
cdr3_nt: TGTGCCAGCAGCGCGGGCGGGGGCCCGACCCAGTACTTC
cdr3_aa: CASSAGGGPTQYF

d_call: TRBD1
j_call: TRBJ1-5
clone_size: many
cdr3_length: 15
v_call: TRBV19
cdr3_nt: TGTGCCAGTAGTATAAGACAGGGCCGCAATCAGCCCCAGCATTTT
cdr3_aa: CASSIRQGRNQPQHF

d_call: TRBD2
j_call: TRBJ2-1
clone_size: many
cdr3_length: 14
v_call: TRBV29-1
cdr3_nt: TGCAGCCTTTATAGCGGGAGAGATTTCAATGAGCAGTTCTTC
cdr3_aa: CSLYSGRDFNEQFF

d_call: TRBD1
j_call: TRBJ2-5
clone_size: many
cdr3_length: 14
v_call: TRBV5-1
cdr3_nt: TGCGCCAGCAGCCCGGGGACAGGGGGCGAGACCCAGTACTTC
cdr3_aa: CASSPGTGGETQYF

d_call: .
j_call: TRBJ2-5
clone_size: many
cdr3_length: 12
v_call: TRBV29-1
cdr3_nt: TGCAGCGTTGCGGTGTCTCAAGAGACCCAGTACTTC
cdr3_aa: CSVAVSQETQYF

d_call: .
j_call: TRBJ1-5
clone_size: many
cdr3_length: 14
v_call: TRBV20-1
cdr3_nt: TGCAGTGCTAGAATGACAGATGGCAATCAGCCCCAGCATTTT
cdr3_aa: CSARMTDGNQPQHF

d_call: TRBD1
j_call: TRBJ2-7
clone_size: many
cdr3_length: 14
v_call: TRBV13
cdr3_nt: TGTGCCAGCAGTCCACGCGGACAGGCCGACGAGCAGTACTTC
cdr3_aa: CASSPRGQADEQYF

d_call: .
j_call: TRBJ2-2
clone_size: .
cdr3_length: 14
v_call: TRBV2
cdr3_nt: TGTGCCAGCAACAGCGGCACGAACACCGGGGAGCTGTTTTTT
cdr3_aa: CASNSGTNTGELFF

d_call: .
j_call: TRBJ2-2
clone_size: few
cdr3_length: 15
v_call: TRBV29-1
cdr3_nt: TGCAGCGTTGAAGATTCCCGATTTGATACCGGGGAGCGGTTTTTT
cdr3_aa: CSVEDSRFDTGERFF

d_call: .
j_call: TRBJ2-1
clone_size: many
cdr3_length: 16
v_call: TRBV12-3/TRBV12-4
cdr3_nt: TGTGCCAGCAGTCCCTACCGGGCGATTACCTACAATGAGCAGTTCTTC
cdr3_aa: CASSPYRAITYNEQFF

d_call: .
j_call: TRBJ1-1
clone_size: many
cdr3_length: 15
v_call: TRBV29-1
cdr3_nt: TGCAGCGTGAAAATAGGGGCAGACCGGCTAGCTGAAGCTTTCTTT
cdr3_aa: CSVKIGADRLAEAFF

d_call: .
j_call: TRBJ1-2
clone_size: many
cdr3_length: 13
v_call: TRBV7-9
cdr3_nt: TGTGCCAGCAGCTTAGCAGAGGGGCCTGGCTACACCTTC
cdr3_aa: CASSLAEGPGYTF

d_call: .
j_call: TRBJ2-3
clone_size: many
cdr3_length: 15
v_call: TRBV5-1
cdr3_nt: TGCGCCAGCAGCTTGTTTGACGGAAACACAGATACGCAGTATTTT
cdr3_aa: CASSLFDGNTDTQYF